One sample yielded the 15 T cell receptor beta chains listed below, sequenced in a study of beta chain features in type 1 diabetes. The study reverse transcribed the entire isolated RNA, so it sequenced expressed TCRB transcripts. Assay used: immunoSEQ multiplex PCR; TCRdb lists only in-frame clones, some missing. This table holds about 620,000 clones, about 14% found once. Sequencing used naive CD4+ T cells from blood. The source is a young man in good health.

This chain connects TRBV5-5 to TRBJ1-2; D remains ambiguous. The CDR3 runs to 10 residues. The V gene lost 1 base and the J gene lost 6 bases, with 1 base spanning the gap. The V gene's germline CDR1 is SGHKS and CDR2 YYEKEE (reference sequence). The CDR3 loop reads CASSLNGYTF. The CDR3 nucleotides read TGTGCCAGCAGCTTGAATGGCTACACCTTC. Complete variable domain (other parts from reference TRBV5-5 and TRBJ1-2): DAGVTQSPTHLIKTRGQQVTLRCSPISGHKSVSWYQQVLGQGPQFIFQYYEKEERGRGNFPDRFSARQFPNYSSELNVNALLLGDSALYLCASSLNGYTFGSGTRLTVV.

This clone appeared a few times. The V call is TRBV27, the J call TRBJ2-7; maybe TRBD1 (5 bases). The CDR3 spans 15 residues. Germline V gives CDR1 MNHEY, CDR2 SMNVEV (reference sequence). V lost 5 bases, J lost 1 base, and 15 bases lay in between. CDR3 amino acids: CASSPRQRSSYEQYF. The CDR3 region has the DNA TGTGCCAGCAGTCCCCGACAGCGATCTTCCTACGAGCAGTACTTC.

This clone was counted between two and nine times. J is TRBJ2-3 and V is TRBV4-3; unclear D gene. V gave up 4 bases and J gave up 1 base, with 12 bases separating them. This CDR3 region has 15 residues. The V gene's germline CDR1 is LGHNA and CDR2 YSLEER. In nucleotides, the CDR3 is TGCGCCAGCAGCCTGCAAGGCACCCGCACAGATACGCAGTATTTT. This codes for CASSLQGTRTDTQYF.

This clone showed up just a few times. This chain uses TRBV10-3 with TRBJ2-3, with 10 bases fitting TRBD2. The trim removed 6 bases at V and 2 bases at J, leaving 2 bases unmatched. The CDR3 has 14 residues. CDR1 ENHRY and CDR2 SYGVKD come from the germline V gene. The CDR3 sequence: CAIRTSGVTDTQYF. CDR3 nucleotide sequence: TGTGCCATCAGAACTAGCGGGGTCACAGATACGCAGTATTTT.

The chain has TRBV19 and TRBJ1-1, with 10 bases that match TRBD1. Trimming cost V 7 bases and J 1 base; bases outside gene matches: 6. There are 15 residues in the CDR3. Looked up from germline, CDR1 is LNHDA and CDR2 is SQIVND (reference sequence). The CDR3 coding sequence is TGTGCCAGTAATTCCTGGGACAGGGGGAACACTGAAGCTTTCTTT. It translates to CASNSWDRGNTEAFF. Using reference TRBV19 and TRBJ1-1 for the parts outside the CDR3, the full variable domain is DGGITQSPKYLFRKEGQNVTLSCEQNLNHDAMYWYRQDPGQGLRLIYYSQIVNDFQKGDIAEGYSVSREKKESFPLTVTSAQKNPTAFYLCASNSWDRGNTEAFFGQGTRLTVV.

This clone was detected a few times. The gene calls are TRBV27 and TRBJ2-2; weak D call: TRBD2 (5 bases). V was cut by 6 bases and J by 5 bases, with 13 bases left in between. Looked up from germline, CDR1 is MNHEY and CDR2 is SMNVEV (reference sequence). The CDR3 has 14 amino acids. CDR3 region: CASSPELVTGELFF. The CDR3 bases are TGTGCCAGCAGCCCGGAACTAGTTACCGGGGAGCTGTTTTTT.

The chain joins TRBV13 to TRBJ2-7; D is perhaps TRBD1 (6 bases). This CDR3 comprises 16 residues. Looked up from germline, CDR1 is PRHDT and CDR2 is FYEKMQ (reference sequence). V shed 2 bases and J shed 1 base, with 15 bases lying between them. CDR3 region: CASSLQGLAGSYEQYF. CDR3 nucleotide sequence: TGTGCCAGCAGCTTACAGGGGCTAGCAGGTTCCTACGAGCAGTACTTC. The entire variable domain, with the rest obtained from reference TRBV13 and TRBJ2-7, is as follows: AAGVIQSPRHLIKEKRETATLKCYPIPRHDTVYWYQQGPGQDPQFLISFYEKMQSDKGSIPDRFSAQQFSDYHSELNMSSLELGDSALYFCASSLQGLAGSYEQYFGPGTRLTVT.

The chain joins TRBV10-3 to TRBJ1-5, with 7 bases identical to TRBD1. CDR3 length equals 15 residues. With V trimmed by 4 bases and J by 3 bases, 6 bases remained unmatched. Germline loops: CDR1 ENHRY, CDR2 SYGVKD. The CDR3 sequence: CAISGTGTVNQPQHF. The CDR3 DNA is TGTGCCATCAGTGGGACCGGGACAGTCAATCAGCCCCAGCATTTT.

This clone was seen a handful of times. The V gene is TRBV6-1, the J gene TRBJ1-5; TRBD1 matches at 8 bases. Germline loops: CDR1 MNHNS, CDR2 SASEGT. The length of the CDR3 is 15 residues. V lost 3 bases, J lost 2 bases, and 3 bases stayed unmatched. Here the CDR3 DNA reads TGTGCCAGCAGTGATGGGGACAGGCGCAATCAGCCCCAGCATTTT. This encodes CASSDGDRRNQPQHF.

The sample holds a few counts of this clone. CDR3 DNA sequence: TGTGCCAGCAGCTGGACGGACACCACCAAAAACATTCAGTACTTC. This translates into CASSWTDTTKNIQYF. The chain is built from TRBV11-2 and TRBJ2-4; D is perhaps TRBD1 (5 bases). CDR3 length: 15 residues. The V gene's germline CDR1 is SGHAT and CDR2 FQNNGV. Trimming took off 4 bases at V and 2 bases at J, with 12 bases between the two ends.

This clone has more than one count but fewer than ten. This rearrangement joins TRBV4-2 to TRBJ2-3; 8 bases are shared with TRBD2. This CDR3 has 17 residues. The V gene's germline CDR1 is LGHNA and CDR2 YNFKEQ. The V gene end was trimmed by 4 bases and the J gene end by 2 bases; junction bases not matched to a gene: 11. The DNA for the CDR3 is TGTGCCAGCAGCCGAGAAGTTGGACTAGCCACCACAGATACGCAGTATTTT. Translation: CASSREVGLATTDTQYF.

The chain couples TRBV27 to TRBJ2-4; D possibly corresponds to TRBD2 (6 bases). CDR3 length equals 15 residues. Germline V lookup: CDR1 MNHEY, CDR2 SMNVEV (reference sequence). Trimming removed 8 bases at V and 0 bases at J, with 14 bases between. CDR3 amino acids: CASGPLARAKNIQYF. DNA for the CDR3: TGTGCCAGCGGTCCACTAGCCCGAGCCAAAAACATTCAGTACTTC.

The rearrangement links TRBV6-6 to TRBJ2-4; D unresolved. The CDR3 totals 15 residues. Germline V gene data show CDR1 as MNHNY and CDR2 as SVGAGI (reference sequence). V was clipped by 4 bases and J by 0 bases, with 10 bases between them. The CDR3 here is CASSSLWEAKNIQYF. CDR3 DNA: TGTGCCAGCAGTTCGCTCTGGGAAGCCAAAAACATTCAGTACTTC.

This clone occurred a few times. The chain combines TRBV6-1 with TRBJ2-4; D might be TRBD1 (6 bases). V gave up 1 base and J gave up 0 bases, with 19 bases separating them. Germline V lookup: CDR1 MNHNS, CDR2 SASEGT. CDR3 length: 19 residues. As DNA, the CDR3 is TGTGCCAGCAGTGAAGGAATCCCATGGGGGCGCCTAGCCAAAAACATTCAGTACTTC. It yields the protein CASSEGIPWGRLAKNIQYF.

This sequence joins TRBV7-2 and TRBJ2-7, with TRBD2 identical over 10 bases. V gave up 2 bases and J gave up 3 bases; unmatched junction bases: 7. The CDR3 totals 16 residues. The germline V gene has CDR1 SGHTA and CDR2 FQGNSA. CDR3 in amino acids: CASSLSELAGRYEQYF. Here the CDR3 DNA reads TGTGCCAGCAGCTTATCGGAACTAGCGGGACGCTACGAGCAGTACTTC.